This T cell receptor (beta chain) came from a study of long-term antiretroviral therapy in people with HIV. The CDR3 contains 16 residues. Germline loops: CDR1 SEHNR, CDR2 FQNEAQ (reference sequence). Trimming took 5 bases from V and 3 from J, leaving 17 bases between them. Version v3.0 of the immunoSEQ assay ran at survey level. Assay: immunoSEQ multiplex PCR; the TCRdb copy retains only in-frame clones and omits some. The sample records approximately 32,000 clones, approximately 85% being singletons. The sequenced sample was unsorted PBMCs, obtained 0.3 years after starting antiretroviral therapy. This TCR derives from a man aged 18 to 29 with HIV. The chain couples TRBV7-9 to TRBJ2-1; possibly TRBD2 for D (6 bases). Here the CDR3 reads CASSPKEGLYYNEQFF. The CDR3 coding sequence is TGTGCCAGCAGCCCTAAAGAGGGACTGTACTACAATGAGCAGTTCTTC.